This entry is about one TCR beta chain. The antigen is unknown. The data derive from a study of shared clonotypes between healthy human individuals. Points from the study as a whole: The study drew on few donors, limiting represented genetic and exposure-history diversity.

The CDR3 is 15 residues long. Trimming removed 1 base from V and 0 bases from J, with 8 bases in between. Germline CDR1 reads SGHNT; CDR2 reads YYREEE (reference sequence). Some clones are missing from TCRdb's copy, which holds only in-frame ones; the method was immunoSEQ multiplex PCR. The sample has about half a million clones; more than 65% are singletons. Sequencing was performed on PBMCs. The sequence came from a woman aged 35 to 49 in good health. Some clones in this sample may be carry-over from other donors' samples. The V and J genes are TRBV5-4 and TRBJ1-5; D ambiguous. Here the CDR3 reads CASSLTQYSNQPQHF. CDR3 sequence (DNA): TGTGCCAGCAGCTTGACTCAGTATAGCAATCAGCCCCAGCATTTT.